This T cell receptor (beta chain) stems from a study of cytomegalovirus exposure and HLA in healthy donors. Study-wide findings and caveats: DRB1 had the most TCR associations and HLA-C the fewest, a later analysis found, with rates varying by HLA locus. Immune exposure was documented only through CMV serostatus. An observed cluster of highly shared sequence variants was recorded as a likely sequencing artifact.

Germline V CDR1 and CDR2: SGHNT, YYREEE (reference sequence). This CDR3 spans 12 amino acids. Losses at the gene ends were 1 base for V and 10 bases for J; bases not matched to a gene: 4. For this clone: Antigen specificity is unknown.

A multiplex PCR was run with 60 Vbeta primers and 13 Jbeta primers. Here immunoSEQ multiplex PCR was the method, and the copy in TCRdb shows in-frame clones only, minus some. The table has 150,000 to 200,000 clones, 65% to 75% seen once. The chain uses TRBV5-4 and TRBJ2-7, with TRBD1 matching over 8 bases. The clonotype comes from a girl between 5 and 17 years old in good health and CMV-seronegative. Sequencing used PBMCs. The CDR3 DNA reads TGTGCCAGCAGCTTGTCACAGGGGGATCAGTACTTC. Translating it yields CASSLSQGDQYF.